These T cell receptor beta chains were read from a single sample in a study of blood T cell repertoires in COVID-19. Measured with immunoSEQ multiplex PCR; TCRdb has only the in-frame clones, and not every one. The sample gives approximately 20,000 clones, roughly 85% of which show up once; 64% is in the top ten. Sequencing input: peripheral blood. These receptors were obtained from an elderly man with acute or convalescent COVID-19. The CDR3 runs from the conserved cysteine through the conserved F or W. A D gene is named only where the DNA matches it firmly. Clone size is shown for a subset of rows, as once, few, many or a class of expanded clone.

v_call	j_call	d_call	clone_size	cdr3_nt	cdr3_aa
TRBV9	TRBJ1-1	-	-	TGTGCCAGCAGCACTGCCTCGAACACTGAAGCTTTCTTT	CASSTASNTEAFF
TRBV2	TRBJ1-6	-	-	TGTGCCAGCAGTCGCACAGCGGACCGAAATTCACCCCTCCACTTT	CASSRTADRNSPLHF
TRBV15	TRBJ2-3	TRBD2	few	TGTGCCACCAGCAGAGATTTTAGCGGGGGGGCAGATACGCAGTATTTT	CATSRDFSGGADTQYF
TRBV12-3/TRBV12-4	TRBJ1-1	-	-	TGTGCCAGCAGTTCCGGTCTGAACACTGAAGCTTTCTTT	CASSSGLNTEAFF
TRBV4-3	TRBJ1-2	TRBD1	-	TGCGCCAGCAGCCCACCCGGACAGGGGGCCGGTGGCTATGGCTACACCTTC	CASSPPGQGAGGYGYTF
TRBV9	TRBJ2-1	-	-	TGTGCCAGCACGGAGAAAGGGGCGAACTACAATGAGCAGTTCTTC	CASTEKGANYNEQFF
TRBV28	TRBJ1-4	-	once	TGTGCCAGCAAGTCCAGGGCTAATGAAAAACTGTTTTTT	CASKSRANEKLFF
TRBV18	TRBJ2-5	-	-	TGTGCCAGCTCCCCGCGCGGCAGTCAAGAGACCCAGTACTTC	CASSPRGSQETQYF
TRBV4-3	TRBJ2-1	-	-	TGCGCCAGCAGCCAAGTAGGGACTTATCGCCAGTTCTTC	CASSQVGTYRQFF
TRBV24-1	TRBJ2-3	TRBD1	-	TGTGCCACCAGAGGACAGGGGGCCCCAGATACGCAGTATTTT	CATRGQGAPDTQYF
TRBV5-1	TRBJ1-1	-	-	TGCGCCAGCAGCGCGACTTCACCGAACACTGAAGCTTTCTTT	CASSATSPNTEAFF
TRBV28	TRBJ1-2	TRBD1	-	TGTGCCAGCAGTCCCCTCCAGGGGGCGACCCACTATGGCTACACCTTC	CASSPLQGATHYGYTF
TRBV4-3	TRBJ2-1	TRBD1	-	TGCGCCAGCAGTTCAGGGGGCGGCACCTACAATGAGCAGTTCTTC	CASSSGGGTYNEQFF
TRBV2	TRBJ2-3	TRBD2	-	TGTGCCAGCTCGGGACTAGGACTCACAGATACGCAGTATTTT	CASSGLGLTDTQYF